Shown below are 26 T cell receptor beta chains from a single sample sequenced in a study of cytomegalovirus exposure and HLA in healthy donors. The PCR had 60 Vbeta and 13 Jbeta primers. The repertoire was sequenced with immunoSEQ multiplex PCR; TCRdb's copy has only in-frame clones and lacks some. The sample has 150,000 to 200,000 clones; approximately 82% are singletons. Material: PBMCs. The receptors shown here come from a woman aged 40-49 years in good health and CMV-seropositive.

The chain employs TRBV6-6 and TRBJ2-1, with a tentative D call TRBD2 (5 bases). The CDR3 has 15 amino acids. V lost 0 bases and J lost 9, with 15 bases in between. In germline, CDR1 is MNHNY, CDR2 SVGAGI (reference sequence). The CDR3 DNA sequence: TGTGCCAGCAGTTACTCAGGAGACGGCGCGGGTGAGCAGTTCTTC. As protein: CASSYSGDGAGEQFF.

The chain joins TRBV29-1 to TRBJ2-1, with TRBD2 identical over 7 bases. Germline CDR1 and CDR2: SQVTM and ANQGSEA. J lost 3 bases, V lost 5 bases, and 4 bases had no gene match. The CDR3 contains 13 residues. The CDR3 here is CSVSGNGYNEQFF. The DNA for the CDR3 is TGCAGCGTTAGCGGGAACGGCTACAATGAGCAGTTCTTC.

This clone has more than one count but fewer than ten. The chain recombines TRBV16 with TRBJ1-1; the D gene is possibly TRBD1 (5 bases). Per germline, CDR1 KGHSY and CDR2 FQNENV. V shed 1 base and J shed 1 base, with 7 bases lying between them. This CDR3 has 14 amino acids. CDR3 amino acids: CASSQLDKNTEAFF. The CDR3 DNA sequence: TGTGCCAGCAGCCAATTGGACAAGAACACTGAAGCTTTCTTT.

The chain is built from TRBV19 and TRBJ2-7; TRBD1 agrees at 8 bases. V dropped 4 bases and J dropped 0; count of bases not matched to a gene: 2. Germline V gene lookup returns CDR1 LNHDA and CDR2 SQIVND (reference sequence). The CDR3 spans 14 residues. The CDR3 region is CASSRGQGSYEQYF. Here the CDR3 DNA reads TGTGCCAGTAGTAGAGGACAGGGCTCCTACGAGCAGTACTTC.

This clone was seen only once. This chain joins TRBV7-2 and TRBJ2-7; TRBD2 aligns across 9 bases. The CDR3 length is 16 residues. CDR1 is SGHTA and CDR2 is FQGNSA in the germline V gene. V lost 5 bases to trimming and J lost 6 bases; unmatched junction nucleotides: 14. The CDR3 DNA follows: TGTGCCAGCAGCCAGGACCGCTTAGCGGGAGAAATCGAGCAGTACTTC. Residues: CASSQDRLAGEIEQYF.

V gene TRBV6-1 combines with J gene TRBJ2-5; D unclear. V was shortened by 0 bases and J by 5 bases, with 16 bases between the two germline ends. Looked up from germline, CDR1 is MNHNS and CDR2 is SASEGT. CDR3 length: 16 amino acids. CDR3 DNA sequence: TGTGCCAGCAGTGAAGCGCTTTTACTCGGTCCGGAGACCCAGTACTTC. Its protein is CASSEALLLGPETQYF.

The chain couples TRBV6-1 to TRBJ1-1, with D perhaps TRBD1 (5 bases). The germline CDR1 and CDR2 sequences are MNHNS and SASEGT. V lost 3 bases and J 1 base, leaving 9 bases between the germline ends. The CDR3 extends over 14 amino acids. The CDR3 here is CASSEGGANTEAFF. CDR3 DNA: TGTGCCAGCAGTGAGGGGGGAGCGAACACTGAAGCTTTCTTT.

This clone was observed a few times. The rearrangement joins TRBV28 to TRBJ1-5, with TRBD1 identical over 8 bases. The CDR3 sequence is 15 residues long. J was trimmed by 7 bases and V by 0 bases; bases with no gene match: 5. Germline V gene lookup returns CDR1 MDHEN and CDR2 SYDVKM. DNA for the CDR3: TGTGCCAGCAGTTTATGGGGCAGGGGGCAGCAGCCCCAGCATTTT. This encodes CASSLWGRGQQPQHF.

The CDR3, as DNA: TGTGCCAGCAGCGCTGGCGGGCGGGAGGGTTCCGAGCAGTACTTC. It specifies CASSAGGREGSEQYF. V is TRBV9 and J is TRBJ2-7, with TRBD2 identical over 9 bases. The CDR3 runs to 15 residues. V trimming: 3 bases; J trimming: 6 bases; junction bases outside the gene matches: 10. Per the germline V gene, CDR1 is SGDLS and CDR2 is YYNGEE.

The chain recombines TRBV30 with TRBJ1-2; D gene unclear. The CDR3 loop spans 12 amino acids. V was pared by 0 bases and J by 2 bases, with 4 bases between. Germline V lookup: CDR1 GTSNPN, CDR2 SVGIG (reference sequence). The CDR3 reads CAWSVLNYGYTF. DNA for the CDR3: TGTGCCTGGAGTGTACTGAACTATGGCTACACCTTC.

This clone was counted once. This chain uses TRBV25-1 with TRBJ1-2, with D maybe TRBD1 (6 bases). CDR1 and CDR2 from the germline V gene are MGHDK and SYGVNS. CDR3 length equals 13 residues. The V end lost 3 bases, the J end lost 5 bases, and 10 bases lay between the germline ends. This CDR3 is CASSDSGVYGYTF. Here the CDR3 DNA reads TGTGCCAGCAGTGATTCAGGGGTGTATGGCTACACCTTC.

This chain links TRBV7-2 with TRBJ1-1; maybe TRBD1 (5 bases). Per germline, CDR1 SGHTA and CDR2 FQGNSA. V was pared by 4 bases and J by 5 bases, with 17 bases between. The CDR3 covers 15 residues. In nucleotides, the CDR3 is TGTGCCAGCAGCTCGGGCGGTGGGGCGGGGACTGAAGCTTTCTTT. This encodes CASSSGGGAGTEAFF.

The gene calls are TRBV29-1 and TRBJ2-3; TRBD2 agrees at 12 bases. From germline, CDR1 is SQVTM and CDR2 ANQGSEA. The CDR3 is 14 residues long. The junction had 10 bases not matched to a gene; V was cut back by 3 bases and J by 12 bases. The CDR3 sequence is CSVDLAGGGRSQYF. Here the CDR3 DNA reads TGCAGCGTTGACCTAGCGGGGGGGGGCCGGAGTCAGTATTTT.

J is TRBJ1-2 and V is TRBV5-1; 10 bases are a match to TRBD1. The CDR3 contains 15 residues. The V and J ends lost 3 bases and 2 bases, in that order; junction bases with no gene match: 4. Germline V gene data show CDR1 as SGHRS and CDR2 as YFSETQ. In DNA form, the CDR3 reads TGCGCCAGCAGCTCCGGACAGGGGGGGAACTATGGCTACACCTTC. It yields the protein CASSSGQGGNYGYTF.

V gene TRBV10-3 combines with J gene TRBJ1-4; possible D gene TRBD1, 6 bases. Trimming removed 3 bases from V and 8 bases from J, with 16 bases in between. The germline V gene encodes CDR1 ENHRY and CDR2 SYGVKD. The CDR3 covers 15 residues. In DNA form, the CDR3 reads TGTGCCATCAGTGACGGGGGGAGGGGGGACGAAAAACTGTTTTTT. Translation: CAISDGGRGDEKLFF.

The gene calls are TRBV27 and TRBJ1-5; TRBD1 might be the D (5 bases). V shed 5 bases and J shed 8 bases, with 22 bases lying between them. The CDR3 is 16 residues long. The germline CDR1 and CDR2 sequences are MNHEY and SMNVEV (reference sequence). The DNA of the CDR3 is TGTGCCAGCAGTACGGGGGTAAGGACCAGCGGAGAGCCCCAGCATTTT. As protein: CASSTGVRTSGEPQHF.

The chain is built from TRBV10-2 and TRBJ1-5; no definite D call. V lost 1 base and J 5 bases, leaving 12 bases between the germline ends. The germline gives CDR1 WSHSY, CDR2 SAAADI. The CDR3 has 15 amino acids. CDR3 sequence (DNA): TGCGCCAGCAGTGAGTACGAGGCCCGGGATCAGCCCCAGCATTTT. Translating gives CASSEYEARDQPQHF.

The J gene is TRBJ2-7, the V gene TRBV7-2, with 13 bases aligning to TRBD2. Per germline, CDR1 SGHTA and CDR2 FQGNSA. This CDR3 spans 17 amino acids. With 1 base clipped from V and 3 bases from J, the junction kept 6 bases outside the gene matches. The CDR3 DNA follows: TGTGCCAGCAGCTTAGGGACTAGCGGGAGTGGTGGCTACGAGCAGTACTTC. Encoded protein: CASSLGTSGSGGYEQYF.

CDR3 sequence: CASGTGGPRETQYF. The CDR3 DNA sequence: TGTGCCAGCGGGACAGGGGGCCCTCGGGAGACCCAGTACTTC. The chain links TRBV7-9 to TRBJ2-5; 12 bases align to TRBD1. Losses at the gene ends were 8 bases for V and 5 bases for J; bases not matched to a gene: 6. Germline CDR1 SEHNR, CDR2 FQNEAQ (reference sequence). The CDR3 spans 14 residues.

A note on this clone: Other DNA sequences in the same sample also yield this CDR3. This chain connects TRBV5-1 to TRBJ1-4; 9 bases align to TRBD1. V shed 4 bases, J shed 5 bases, and the junction held 3 bases outside the gene matches. The CDR3 is 14 amino acids. CDR1 is SGHRS, CDR2 YFSETQ, per germline. CDR3 nucleotide sequence: TGCGCCAGCAGCATAGGACAGGGGAATGAAAAACTGTTTTTT. This translates into CASSIGQGNEKLFF.

The chain uses TRBV2 and TRBJ1-1, with TRBD1 identical over 8 bases. This CDR3 comprises 13 residues. The V gene end was trimmed by 6 bases and the J gene end by 4 bases; junction bases not matched to a gene: 4. Germline V gene sequence: CDR1 SNHLY, CDR2 FYNNEI. For the CDR3, the DNA is TGTGCCAGCAGCCTAACAGGGGGCACTGAAGCTTTCTTT. Translation gives CASSLTGGTEAFF.

The rearrangement uses TRBV19 and TRBJ1-5; D ambiguous. This CDR3 has 15 residues. Germline V gene sequence: CDR1 LNHDA, CDR2 SQIVND (reference sequence). With 3 bases removed from V and 1 base from J, the gap between germline ends came to 10 bases. The DNA of the CDR3 is TGTGCCAGTAGTATTATTTGGGAGAGCAATCAGCCCCAGCATTTT. It codes for CASSIIWESNQPQHF.

CDR3 loop: CASSFLGVGNTEAFF. The CDR3 DNA reads as TGTGCCAGCAGTTTTTTAGGGGTAGGGAACACTGAAGCTTTCTTT. The chain couples TRBV28 to TRBJ1-1, with D perhaps matching TRBD1 (5 bases). This CDR3 has 15 residues. Germline loops: CDR1 MDHEN, CDR2 SYDVKM. V was trimmed by 3 bases and J by 1 base, leaving 12 bases between them.

This clone was seen only once. The rearrangement uses TRBV4-1 and TRBJ2-7, with a weak D call TRBD1 (6 bases). CDR1 is MGHRA, CDR2 YSYEKL, per germline. V was shortened by 0 bases and J by 2 bases, with 11 bases between the two germline ends. The CDR3 runs to 15 residues. CDR3 protein: CASSQDPPGAYEQYF. In nucleotides, the CDR3 is TGCGCCAGCAGCCAAGATCCTCCAGGGGCCTACGAGCAGTACTTC.

This clone has only one observation. V gene TRBV4-1 combines with J gene TRBJ1-2; TRBD1 agrees at 9 bases. The CDR3 sequence is 14 residues long. V was pared by 0 bases and J by 8 bases, with 4 bases of the junction left unmatched. Germline V gene sequence: CDR1 MGHRA, CDR2 YSYEKL. Here the CDR3 reads CASSQERQGGGYTF. The CDR3 DNA follows: TGCGCCAGCAGCCAAGAACGACAGGGGGGAGGCTACACCTTC.

This clone was counted a few times. The chain links TRBV10-3 to TRBJ2-2, with unresolved D. Looked up from germline, CDR1 is ENHRY and CDR2 is SYGVKD. V gave up 4 bases and J gave up 0 bases, with 6 bases separating them. The CDR3 spans 14 residues. CDR3 sequence: CAISGYTNTGELFF. CDR3 nucleotide sequence: TGTGCCATCAGTGGGTACACGAACACCGGGGAGCTGTTTTTT.